This is a list of T cell receptor beta chains from one sample in a study of shared clonotypes between healthy human individuals. Measured with immunoSEQ multiplex PCR; TCRdb has only the in-frame clones, and not every one. Of about 690,000 clones listed, about nine tenths were seen once; the top ten hold more than 30%. Sequenced sample: memory CD8+ T cells from PBMCs. These receptors were taken from a man between 18 and 35 years old in good health. Some clones in this sample may be carry-over from other donors' samples. Both conserved end residues are part of each CDR3. Each record gives: clone size, V gene, J gene, D gene, CDR3 protein, CDR3 DNA. The D gene is left open where the match is weak. The size entry is marked missing in some rows and otherwise reads once, few, many or a size class.

.	TRBV11-2	TRBJ2-7	.	CASSLRATEQYF	TGTGCCAGCAGCTTACGAGCGACCGAGCAGTACTTC
.	TRBV7-9	TRBJ2-1	TRBD2	CASSLPGLVSYNEQFF	TGTGCCAGCAGCTTACCGGGACTAGTCTCCTACAATGAGCAGTTCTTC
.	TRBV27	TRBJ1-3	.	CASSLYYHSGNTIYF	TGTGCCAGCAGTTTATATTATCACTCTGGAAACACCATATATTTT
.	TRBV7-3	TRBJ2-7	.	CASSLTGNRAYEQYF	TGTGCCAGCAGCTTAACAGGGAATCGGGCCTACGAGCAGTACTTC
.	TRBV27	TRBJ1-2	TRBD1	CASSLKDRDYGYTF	TGTGCCAGCAGTTTAAAGGACAGGGACTATGGCTACACCTTC
.	TRBV27	TRBJ2-3	.	CASSFRHPSTDTQYF	TGTGCCAGCAGTTTCCGCCATCCTAGCACAGATACGCAGTATTTT
.	TRBV10-1	TRBJ2-7	.	CASSDPDRDPGGHEQYF	TGCGCCAGCAGTGACCCCGACCGGGACCCTGGGGGCCACGAGCAGTACTTC
.	TRBV9	TRBJ1-2	TRBD1	CASSVGGGLGTGNHGYTF	TGTGCCAGCAGCGTAGGGGGTGGTTTAGGGACAGGGAACCATGGCTACACCTTC
.	TRBV27	TRBJ2-7	.	CASSFATRSYEQYF	TGTGCCAGCAGTTTTGCCACTCGGTCCTACGAGCAGTACTTC
.	TRBV2	TRBJ2-7	.	CASSGEQYYEQYF	TGTGCCAGCAGTGGTGAACAGTACTACGAGCAGTACTTC
once	TRBV7-6	TRBJ2-1	TRBD2	CASSDTGTRINEQFF	TGTGCCAGCAGCGACACCGGGACTAGGATCAATGAGCAGTTCTTC
.	TRBV19	TRBJ2-6	TRBD1	CASSQRGTGGPGANVLTF	TGTGCCAGTAGTCAACGGGGGACAGGGGGCCCTGGGGCCAACGTCCTGACTTTC
.	TRBV27	TRBJ2-7	.	CASSLGVVSHEQYF	TGTGCCAGCAGTTTAGGGGTCGTCAGCCACGAGCAGTACTTC
.	TRBV27	TRBJ2-2	TRBD1	CASREQGTHTGELFF	TGTGCCAGCAGGGAACAGGGGACCCACACCGGGGAGCTGTTTTTT
.	TRBV23-1	TRBJ1-5	TRBD1	CASSQYLRGTGITHSNQPQHF	TGCGCCAGCAGTCAATATCTGCGGGGGACAGGAATAACCCATAGCAATCAGCCCCAGCATTTT
.	TRBV27	TRBJ2-1	.	CASSPEDILSYNEQFF	TGTGCCAGCAGTCCAGAGGACATCCTCTCCTACAATGAGCAGTTCTTC
.	TRBV19	TRBJ1-5	.	CASSIVGDAQPQHF	TGTGCCAGTAGTATAGTTGGGGATGCTCAGCCCCAGCATTTT
.	TRBV27	TRBJ2-7	.	CASSLAGPFYYEQYF	TGTGCCAGCAGTTTGGCCGGGCCCTTCTACTACGAGCAGTACTTC
.	TRBV7-9	TRBJ2-7	.	CASSIPRGGLGSNEQYF	TGTGCCAGCAGCATTCCCCGAGGGGGGCTTGGTAGCAACGAGCAGTACTTC
.	TRBV5-1	TRBJ2-1	.	CASSFDGKGINEQFF	TGCGCCAGCAGCTTTGACGGGAAAGGAATTAATGAGCAGTTCTTC
.	TRBV28	TRBJ1-1	.	CASTVSSMNTEAFF	TGTGCCAGCACTGTTTCTAGCATGAACACTGAAGCTTTCTTT
.	TRBV5-4	TRBJ2-1	.	CASSPGTPGSSYNEQFF	TGTGCCAGCAGCCCAGGTACGCCTGGGAGCTCCTACAATGAGCAGTTCTTC
.	TRBV27	TRBJ2-7	.	CASSLSLGSDRFYEQYF	TGTGCCAGCAGTTTATCCTTGGGTAGTGATCGATTCTACGAGCAGTACTTC
.	TRBV4-3	TRBJ2-7	.	CASSQEVRVGWSSYEQYF	TGCGCCAGCAGCCAAGAAGTGAGGGTTGGCTGGAGCTCCTACGAGCAGTACTTC
.	TRBV7-9	TRBJ1-1	TRBD1	CASSLDRGDYTEAFF	TGTGCCAGCAGCTTAGACAGGGGGGACTACACTGAAGCTTTCTTT
.	TRBV9	TRBJ2-3	.	CASSGGGTASTDTQYF	TGTGCCAGTTCGGGAGGCGGGACAGCTAGCACAGATACGCAGTATTTT
.	TRBV5-8	TRBJ2-1	.	CATGSRAGREQFF	TGTGCCACCGGATCCCGCGCAGGTAGGGAGCAGTTCTTC
once	TRBV6-4	TRBJ2-7	.	CASRRGTRATYEQYF	TGTGCCAGCAGGAGGGGGACACGCGCAACCTACGAGCAGTACTTC
.	TRBV15	TRBJ2-3	TRBD1	CATSSGTGADTQYF	TGTGCCACCAGCAGCGGCACAGGGGCAGATACGCAGTATTTT
few	TRBV7-8	TRBJ2-1	.	CASSLMGDGWNNEQFF	TGTGCCAGCAGCTTAATGGGGGACGGTTGGAACAATGAGCAGTTCTTC
.	TRBV9	TRBJ1-2	TRBD1	CASSPRGQGNYGYTF	TGTGCCAGCAGCCCCCGAGGACAGGGGAACTATGGCTACACCTTC
.	TRBV11-3	TRBJ2-7	.	CASSLDPNSYEQYF	TGTGCCAGCAGCTTAGACCCGAACTCCTACGAGCAGTACTTC
.	TRBV4-1	TRBJ2-7	.	CASSRESPTSSYEQYF	TGCGCCAGCAGCCGGGAGTCCCCGACGAGCTCCTACGAGCAGTACTTC
.	TRBV7-9	TRBJ1-1	.	CASTEGTTLSGTEAFF	TGTGCCAGCACCGAAGGGACTACCTTGTCGGGCACTGAAGCTTTCTTT
.	TRBV6-1	TRBJ1-3	.	CASSVTGLGNTIYF	TGTGCCAGCAGTGTGACAGGACTTGGAAACACCATATATTTT
.	TRBV7-8	TRBJ2-1	.	CASSFNIYEQFF	TGTGCCAGCAGCTTTAATATCTATGAGCAGTTCTTC
.	TRBV9	TRBJ2-7	TRBD1	CASSVGQGAAYEQYF	TGTGCCAGCAGCGTAGGACAGGGGGCAGCCTACGAGCAGTACTTC
.	TRBV6-5	TRBJ2-7	.	CASSYSNSLSYEQYF	TGTGCCAGCAGTTACTCGAATAGCTTATCCTACGAGCAGTACTTC
.	TRBV2	TRBJ1-2	.	CASSEGQGHGYTF	TGTGCCAGCAGTGAGGGTCAAGGTCATGGCTACACCTTC
.	TRBV7-2	TRBJ2-1	.	CASSLARYGEQFF	TGTGCCAGCAGCTTAGCGCGTTATGGCGAGCAGTTCTTC
.	TRBV2	TRBJ2-7	.	CASSERGRFYEQYF	TGTGCCAGCAGTGAACGGGGCAGATTCTACGAGCAGTACTTC
.	TRBV4-1	TRBJ1-1	.	CASSSFAGEAFF	TGCGCCAGCAGCAGTTTTGCGGGGGAAGCTTTCTTT
.	TRBV9	TRBJ2-5	.	CASSVRRPLVQYF	TGTGCCAGCAGCGTACGGCGGCCTCTGGTCCAGTACTTC
once	TRBV9	TRBJ1-2	.	CASSDSLLSENYGYTF	TGTGCCAGCAGCGACAGCCTCCTAAGCGAGAACTATGGCTACACCTTC
once	TRBV7-2	TRBJ1-3	.	CASSSSTVRKFGNTIYF	TGTGCCAGCAGCTCATCAACCGTCCGCAAATTTGGAAACACCATATATTTT
.	TRBV4-1	TRBJ2-2	TRBD1	CASSQVRGTGVTGELFF	TGCGCCAGCAGCCAAGTTAGGGGGACAGGGGTCACCGGGGAGCTGTTTTTT
.	TRBV4-3	TRBJ2-1	.	CASSQDGSTAGNEQFF	TGCGCCAGCAGCCAAGACGGGTCAACGGCCGGCAATGAGCAGTTCTTC
.	TRBV11-2	TRBJ2-7	.	CASSLGRTYEQYF	TGTGCCAGCAGCTTAGGGAGAACCTACGAGCAGTACTTC
.	TRBV29-1	TRBJ2-3	.	CSVDGQGF	TGCAGCGTTGATGGGCAGGGTTTT
.	TRBV6-5	TRBJ2-7	.	CASSPYGYEQYF	TGTGCCAGCAGCCCCTACGGCTACGAGCAGTACTTC
.	TRBV28	TRBJ2-7	TRBD1	CATTPRDRYYEQYF	TGTGCCACCACTCCCCGGGACAGATATTACGAGCAGTACTTC
.	TRBV9	TRBJ1-2	TRBD1	CASSPRQGNDGYTF	TGTGCCAGCAGCCCCCGACAGGGTAACGATGGCTACACCTTC
.	TRBV7-9	TRBJ1-4	TRBD1	CASSSGQDNEKLFF	TGTGCCAGCAGCTCGGGACAGGATAATGAAAAACTGTTTTTT
.	TRBV6-5	TRBJ1-4	.	CATRRPPNEKLFF	TGTGCCACCCGGAGGCCCCCTAATGAAAAACTGTTTTTT
.	TRBV28	TRBJ2-7	.	CASSLIGQPYEQYF	TGTGCCAGCAGTTTAATCGGTCAGCCCTACGAGCAGTACTTC
.	TRBV5-6	TRBJ1-1	.	CASSHRKGGNTEAFF	TGTGCCAGCAGCCATCGTAAGGGCGGGAACACTGAAGCTTTCTTT
.	TRBV13	TRBJ1-4	.	CASSFRLSNEKLFF	TGTGCCAGCAGCTTCAGATTAAGTAATGAAAAACTGTTTTTT